This T cell receptor (beta chain) stems from a study of shared T cell receptors in the human thymus. With V trimmed by 2 bases and J by 5 bases, 7 bases remained unmatched. CDR3 size: 16 residues. The germline V gene encodes CDR1 MRHNA and CDR2 SNTAGT. Here immunoSEQ multiplex PCR was the method, and the copy in TCRdb shows in-frame clones only, minus some. The profile shows hundreds of thousands of clones, 87% of them singletons. The same data also went into a second study, on human thymus T cells.

This receptor was taken from a boy in the first two years of life with a congenital heart defect. This sequence joins TRBV6-4 and TRBJ2-3; 10 bases are shared with TRBD2. The sample taken for sequencing was thymocytes. The CDR3 sequence: CASSDLSGGALDTQYF. The CDR3 DNA follows: TGTGCCAGCAGTGACCTGAGCGGGGGGGCCCTAGATACGCAGTATTTT.